This T cell receptor (beta chain) was sequenced in a study of T cell repertoires in cytomegalovirus infection. Turning to the study itself: Signatures in public TCR beta sequences pointed to both CMV infection and matching HLA type. Whole-study results and caveats: CMV carriers having the relevant HLA were flagged by cumulative public TCR beta family frequency. In two of eight donors, the top clonotype was HLA-C-restricted CMV-specific.

CDR3 length equals 15 residues. Looked up from germline, CDR1 is SNHLY and CDR2 is FYNNEI. The ends lost 6 bases at V and 7 bases at J; junction bases unmatched: 9. This clonotype was seen a handful of times. Its target is unknown. Via MiXCR, TCRdb re-called the reads, giving one row per CDR3 protein. The table shows 300,000 or so distinct CDR3 sequences, with roughly 25% occurring only once. The clonotype originates from a human donor in good health (CMV status not recorded). Some clones in this sample may be carry-over from other donors' samples. What was sequenced was PBMCs. The V gene is TRBV2, the J gene TRBJ2-1; 10 bases are shared with TRBD1. The DNA for the CDR3 is TGTGCCAGCAGCGCGGGACAGGGGAGTTGGAATGAGCAGTTCTTC. It encodes CASSAGQGSWNEQFF.